The clone carrying this TCR beta chain was observed many times. Antigen unknown. Via MiXCR, TCRdb re-called the reads, giving one row per CDR3 protein. The table includes approximately 500,000 distinct CDR3 sequences, over 9% detected once. The data originate from a study of T cell repertoires in cytomegalovirus infection. As for the study in general: An indication of both CMV infection and matching HLA type came from public TCR beta signatures.

Findings and caveats of the study: CMV-specific HLA-C-restricted TCR beta clonotypes dominated the ex vivo response.

The origin of this receptor is a human donor in good health (CMV status not recorded). Some clones in this sample may be carry-over from other donors' samples. The sequencing sample was made of PBMCs.

The CDR3 spells CASSPDLTGTNTDTQYF. CDR3 in DNA: TGTGCCAGCAGCCCGGACTTGACAGGGACTAACACAGATACGCAGTATTTT. V gene TRBV7-3 combines with J gene TRBJ2-3, with D perhaps assigned TRBD1 or TRBD2 (7 bases each). CDR3 length equals 17 residues. Trimming left V 5 bases short and J 2 bases short, with 20 bases between. The germline CDR1 and CDR2 sequences are SGHTA and FQGTGA.